The clone carrying this T cell receptor beta chain was seen just once. The sample is drawn from a study of blood T cell repertoires in COVID-19. Study-level background: In each case, the material was cDNA or gDNA derived from T cells, B-cell-depleted T cells, or PBMCs.

Authors' data handling: Reference gene primer amplification in the assay estimated nucleated cell counts. Profiling relied on immunoSEQ multiplex PCR, and the TCRdb table lists in-frame clones only, not all of them. V and J calls and clone size follow that table, whereas D and trimming were derived from the DNA. The table includes about 220,000 clones, approximately 80% detected once. The TCR comes from a man under 40 with active or convalescent COVID-19. The sequenced material came from peripheral blood.

The CDR3 reads CASAPRGGGAADTQYF. The CDR3 DNA follows: TGTGCCAGCGCACCGCGTGGCGGGGGGGCTGCAGATACGCAGTATTTT. The chain links TRBV6-4 to TRBJ2-3; TRBD2 matches 9 bases. Germline V gene data show CDR1 as MRHNA and CDR2 as SNTAGT. The CDR3 length is 16 residues. The V gene end was trimmed by 8 bases and the J gene end by 4 bases; junction bases not matched to a gene: 13.